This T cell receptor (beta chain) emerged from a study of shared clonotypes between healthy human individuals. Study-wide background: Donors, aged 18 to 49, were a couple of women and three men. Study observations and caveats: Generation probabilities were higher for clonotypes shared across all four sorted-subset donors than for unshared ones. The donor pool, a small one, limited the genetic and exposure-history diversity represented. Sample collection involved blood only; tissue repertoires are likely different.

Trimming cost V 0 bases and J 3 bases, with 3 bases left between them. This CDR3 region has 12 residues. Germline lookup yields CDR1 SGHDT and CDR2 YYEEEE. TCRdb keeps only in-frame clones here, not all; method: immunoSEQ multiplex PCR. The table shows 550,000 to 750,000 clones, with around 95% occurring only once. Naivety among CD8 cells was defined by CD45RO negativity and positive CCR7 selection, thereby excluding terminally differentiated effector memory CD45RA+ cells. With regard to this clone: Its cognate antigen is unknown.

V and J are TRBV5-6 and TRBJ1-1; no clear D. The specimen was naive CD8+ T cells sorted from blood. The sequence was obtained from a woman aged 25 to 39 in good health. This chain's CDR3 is CASSLVYTEAFF. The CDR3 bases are TGTGCCAGCAGCTTGGTTTACACTGAAGCTTTCTTT.